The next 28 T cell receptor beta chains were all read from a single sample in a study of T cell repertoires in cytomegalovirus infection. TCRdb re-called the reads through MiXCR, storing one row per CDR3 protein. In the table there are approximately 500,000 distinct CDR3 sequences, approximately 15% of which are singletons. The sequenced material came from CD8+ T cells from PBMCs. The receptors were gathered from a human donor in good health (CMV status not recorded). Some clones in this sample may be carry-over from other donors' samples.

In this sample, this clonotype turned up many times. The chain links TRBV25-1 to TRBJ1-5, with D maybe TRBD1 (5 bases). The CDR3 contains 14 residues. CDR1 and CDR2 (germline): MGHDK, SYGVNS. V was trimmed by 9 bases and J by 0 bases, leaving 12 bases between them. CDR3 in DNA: TGTGCCAGTTCCTGGGGGAATAGCAATCAGCCCCAGCATTTT. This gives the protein CASSWGNSNQPQHF.

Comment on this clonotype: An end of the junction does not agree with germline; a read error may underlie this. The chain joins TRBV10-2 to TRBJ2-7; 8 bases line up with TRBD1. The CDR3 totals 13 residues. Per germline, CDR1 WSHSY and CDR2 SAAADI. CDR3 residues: CATRTGNSNEQYF. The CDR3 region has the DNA TGCGCCACCAGGACAGGGAACTCCAACGAGCAGTACTTC.

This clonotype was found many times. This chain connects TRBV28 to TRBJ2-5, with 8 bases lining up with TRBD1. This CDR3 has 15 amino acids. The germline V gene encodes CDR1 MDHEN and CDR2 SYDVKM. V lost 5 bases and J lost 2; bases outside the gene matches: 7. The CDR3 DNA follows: TGTGCCAGCAGTCCTCCCAGGACAGGGCAAGAGACCCAGTACTTC. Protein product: CASSPPRTGQETQYF.

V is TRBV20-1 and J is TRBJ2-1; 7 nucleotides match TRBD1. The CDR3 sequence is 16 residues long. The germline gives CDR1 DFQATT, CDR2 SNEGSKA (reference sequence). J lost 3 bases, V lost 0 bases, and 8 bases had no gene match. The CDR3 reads CSARDSYRGHYNEQFF. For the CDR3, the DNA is TGCAGTGCTAGAGACTCCTACAGGGGTCACTACAATGAGCAGTTCTTC.

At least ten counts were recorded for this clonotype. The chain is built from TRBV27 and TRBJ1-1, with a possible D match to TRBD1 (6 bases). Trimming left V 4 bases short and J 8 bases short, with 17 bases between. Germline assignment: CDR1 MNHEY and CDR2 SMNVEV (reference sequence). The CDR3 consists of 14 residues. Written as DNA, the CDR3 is TGTGCCAGCAGTTCGAGACCTCTAACAGGGGAAGCTTTCTTT. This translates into CASSSRPLTGEAFF.

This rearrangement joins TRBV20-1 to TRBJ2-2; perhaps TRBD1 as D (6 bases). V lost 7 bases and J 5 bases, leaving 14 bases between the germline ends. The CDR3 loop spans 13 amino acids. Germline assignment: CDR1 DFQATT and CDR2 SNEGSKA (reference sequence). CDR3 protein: CSVQDSWTGELFF. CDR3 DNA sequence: TGCAGTGTGCAGGACAGTTGGACCGGGGAGCTGTTTTTT.

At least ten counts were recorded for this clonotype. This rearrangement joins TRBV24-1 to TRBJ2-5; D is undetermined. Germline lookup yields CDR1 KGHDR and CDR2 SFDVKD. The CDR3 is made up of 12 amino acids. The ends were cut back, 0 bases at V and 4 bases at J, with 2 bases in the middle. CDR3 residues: CATSDLRETQYF. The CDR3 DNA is TGTGCCACCAGTGATTTGAGAGAGACCCAGTACTTC.

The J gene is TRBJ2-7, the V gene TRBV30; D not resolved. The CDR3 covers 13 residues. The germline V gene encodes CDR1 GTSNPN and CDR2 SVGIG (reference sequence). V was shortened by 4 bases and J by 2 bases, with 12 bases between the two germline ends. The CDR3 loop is CAWTPVQAYEQYF. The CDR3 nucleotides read TGTGCCTGGACTCCCGTCCAAGCCTACGAGCAGTACTTC.

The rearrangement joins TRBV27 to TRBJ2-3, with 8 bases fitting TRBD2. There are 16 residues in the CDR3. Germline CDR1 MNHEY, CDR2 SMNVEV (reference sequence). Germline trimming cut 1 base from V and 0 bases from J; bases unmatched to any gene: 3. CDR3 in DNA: TGTGCCAGCAGTTTATGGGCTAGCGGGAGCACAGATACGCAGTATTTT. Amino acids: CASSLWASGSTDTQYF.

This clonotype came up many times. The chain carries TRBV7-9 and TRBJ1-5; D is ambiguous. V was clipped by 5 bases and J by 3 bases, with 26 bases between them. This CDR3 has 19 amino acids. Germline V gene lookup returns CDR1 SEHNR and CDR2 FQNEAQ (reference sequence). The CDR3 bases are TGTGCCAGCAGCCCCGAAGCGTCCTTTGGTGGTAATTTCAATCAGCCCCAGCATTTT. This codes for CASSPEASFGGNFNQPQHF.

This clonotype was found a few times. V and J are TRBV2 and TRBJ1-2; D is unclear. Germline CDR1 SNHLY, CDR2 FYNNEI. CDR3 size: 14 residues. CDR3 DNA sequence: TGTGCAATCGGCCGCCGAGGGTCCAAATATGGCTACACCTTC. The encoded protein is CAIGRRGSKYGYTF. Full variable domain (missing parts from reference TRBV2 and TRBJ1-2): EPEVTQTPSHQVTQMGQEVILRCVPISNHLYFYWYRQILGQKVEFLVSFYNNEISEKSEIFDDQFSVERPDGSNFTLKIRSTKLEDSAMYFCAIGRRGSKYGYTFGSGTRLTVV.

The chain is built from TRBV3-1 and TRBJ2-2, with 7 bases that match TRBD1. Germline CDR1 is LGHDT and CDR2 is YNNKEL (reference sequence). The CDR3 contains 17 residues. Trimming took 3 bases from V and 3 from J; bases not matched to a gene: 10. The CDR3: CASSHATGPPDTGELFF. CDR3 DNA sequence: TGTGCCAGCAGCCACGCGACAGGGCCCCCGGACACCGGGGAGCTGTTTTTT.

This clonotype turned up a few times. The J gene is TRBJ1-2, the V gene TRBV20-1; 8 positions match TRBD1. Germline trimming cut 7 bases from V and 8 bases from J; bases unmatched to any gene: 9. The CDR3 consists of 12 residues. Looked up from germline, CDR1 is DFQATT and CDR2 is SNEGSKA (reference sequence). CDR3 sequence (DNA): TGCAGTGTTGACAGGGGCCCCTTAGGCTACACCTTC. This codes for CSVDRGPLGYTF.

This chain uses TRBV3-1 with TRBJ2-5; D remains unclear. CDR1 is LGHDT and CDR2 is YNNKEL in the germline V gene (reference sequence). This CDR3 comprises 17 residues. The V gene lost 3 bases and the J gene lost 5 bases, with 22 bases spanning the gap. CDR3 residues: CASSQIPRPRRWETQYF. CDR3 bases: TGTGCCAGCAGCCAGATCCCGAGGCCGAGGCGATGGGAGACCCAGTACTTC.

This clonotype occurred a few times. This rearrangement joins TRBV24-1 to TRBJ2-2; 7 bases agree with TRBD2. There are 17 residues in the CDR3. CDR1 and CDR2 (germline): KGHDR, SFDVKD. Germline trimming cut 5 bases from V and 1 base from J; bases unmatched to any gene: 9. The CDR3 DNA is TGTGCCACCAGTGGTCACACCGGGACTAAGAACACCGGGGAGCTGTTTTTT. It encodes CATSGHTGTKNTGELFF.

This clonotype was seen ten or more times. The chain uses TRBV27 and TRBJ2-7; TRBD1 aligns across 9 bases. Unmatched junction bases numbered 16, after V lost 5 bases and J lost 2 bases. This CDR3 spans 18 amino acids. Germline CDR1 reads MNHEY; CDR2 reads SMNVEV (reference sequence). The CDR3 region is CASSRTPLQGAATYEQYF. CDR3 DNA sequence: TGTGCCAGCAGTCGGACGCCGCTACAGGGGGCAGCAACCTACGAGCAGTACTTC.

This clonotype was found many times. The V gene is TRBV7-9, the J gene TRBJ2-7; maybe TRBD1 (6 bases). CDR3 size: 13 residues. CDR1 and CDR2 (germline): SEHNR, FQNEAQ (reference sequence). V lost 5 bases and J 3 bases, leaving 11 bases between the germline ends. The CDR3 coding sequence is TGTGCCAGCAGCCCGCAGGGGAACTACGAGCAGTACTTC. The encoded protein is CASSPQGNYEQYF.

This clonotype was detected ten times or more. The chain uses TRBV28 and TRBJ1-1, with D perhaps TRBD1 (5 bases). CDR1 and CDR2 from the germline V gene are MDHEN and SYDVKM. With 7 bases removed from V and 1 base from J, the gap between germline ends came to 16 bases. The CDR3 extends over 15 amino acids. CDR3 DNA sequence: TGTGCCAGCACCCCCTGGGGCGCCAGGAACACTGAAGCTTTCTTT. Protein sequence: CASTPWGARNTEAFF.

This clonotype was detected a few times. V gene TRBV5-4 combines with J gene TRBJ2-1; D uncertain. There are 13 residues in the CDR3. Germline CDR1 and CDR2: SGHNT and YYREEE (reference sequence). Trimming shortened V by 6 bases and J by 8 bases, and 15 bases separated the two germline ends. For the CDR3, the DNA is TGTGCCAGCACCCCCGTGGGAAGCTATGAGCAGTTCTTC. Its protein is CASTPVGSYEQFF. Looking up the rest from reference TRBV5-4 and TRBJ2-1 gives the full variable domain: ETGVTQSPTHLIKTRGQQVTLRCSSQSGHNTVSWYQQALGQGPQFIFQYYREEENGRGNFPPRFSGLQFPNYSSELNVNALELDDSALYLCASTPVGSYEQFFGPGTRLTVL.

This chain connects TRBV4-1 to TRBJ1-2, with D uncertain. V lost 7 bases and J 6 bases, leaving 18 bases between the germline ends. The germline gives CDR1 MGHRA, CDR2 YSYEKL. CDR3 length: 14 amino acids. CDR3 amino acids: CASNERVSGDGYTF. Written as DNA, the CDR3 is TGCGCCAGCAATGAGAGAGTCTCTGGGGATGGCTACACCTTC.

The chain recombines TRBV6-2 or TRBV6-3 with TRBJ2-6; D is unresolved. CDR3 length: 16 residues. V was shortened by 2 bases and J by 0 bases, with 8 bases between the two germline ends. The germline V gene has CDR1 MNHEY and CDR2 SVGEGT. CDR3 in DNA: TGTGCCAGCAGTTACGAGCAGCCCTCTGGGGCCAACGTCCTGACTTTC. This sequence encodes CASSYEQPSGANVLTF.

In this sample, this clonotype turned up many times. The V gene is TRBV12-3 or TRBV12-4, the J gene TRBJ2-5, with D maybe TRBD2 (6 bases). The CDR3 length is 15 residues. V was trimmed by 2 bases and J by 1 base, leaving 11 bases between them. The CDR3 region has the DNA TGTGCCAGCAGTTTATTTTCCGGGGGCCAAGAGACCCAGTACTTC. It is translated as CASSLFSGGQETQYF.

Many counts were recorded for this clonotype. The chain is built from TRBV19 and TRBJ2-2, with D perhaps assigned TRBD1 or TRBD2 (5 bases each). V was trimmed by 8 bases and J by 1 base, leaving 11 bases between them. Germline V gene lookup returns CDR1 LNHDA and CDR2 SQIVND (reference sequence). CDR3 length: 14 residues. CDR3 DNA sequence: TGTGCCAGTTCACCGGGGCTGAACACCGGGGAGCTGTTTTTT. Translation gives CASSPGLNTGELFF.

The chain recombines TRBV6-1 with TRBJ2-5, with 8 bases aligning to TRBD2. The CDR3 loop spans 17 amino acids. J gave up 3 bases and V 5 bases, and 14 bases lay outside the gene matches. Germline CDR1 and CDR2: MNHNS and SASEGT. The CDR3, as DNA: TGTGCCAGCAGTCTTCTTCAACCGGGACTAGTGGAAGAGACCCAGTACTTC. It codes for CASSLLQPGLVEETQYF.

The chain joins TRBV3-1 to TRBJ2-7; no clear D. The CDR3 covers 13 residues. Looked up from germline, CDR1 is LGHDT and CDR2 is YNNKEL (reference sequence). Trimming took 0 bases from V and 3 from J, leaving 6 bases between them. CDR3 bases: TGTGCCAGCAGCCAAGAGGCAGACTACGAGCAGTACTTC. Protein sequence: CASSQEADYEQYF.

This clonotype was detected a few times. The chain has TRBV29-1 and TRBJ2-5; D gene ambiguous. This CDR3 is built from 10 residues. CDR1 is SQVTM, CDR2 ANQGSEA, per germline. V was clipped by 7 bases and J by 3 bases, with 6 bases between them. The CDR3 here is CSAAEETQYF. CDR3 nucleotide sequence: TGCAGCGCGGCGGAAGAGACCCAGTACTTC.

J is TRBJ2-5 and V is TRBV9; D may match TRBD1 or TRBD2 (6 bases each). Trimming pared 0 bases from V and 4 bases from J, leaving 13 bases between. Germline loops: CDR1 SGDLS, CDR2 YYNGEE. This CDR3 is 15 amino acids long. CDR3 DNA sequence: TGTGCCAGCAGCGTAGAACCGGGGGCGCCAGAGACCCAGTACTTC. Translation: CASSVEPGAPETQYF.

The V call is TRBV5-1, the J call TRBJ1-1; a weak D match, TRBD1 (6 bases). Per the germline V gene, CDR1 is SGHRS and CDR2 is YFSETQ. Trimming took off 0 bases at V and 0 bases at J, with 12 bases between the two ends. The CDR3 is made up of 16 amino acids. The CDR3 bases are TGCGCCAGCAGCTTGGTTGCAGGGGATCTGAACACTGAAGCTTTCTTT. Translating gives CASSLVAGDLNTEAFF.